These T cell receptor beta chains were read from a single sample in a study of shared clonotypes between healthy human individuals. Using immunoSEQ multiplex PCR, the repertoire was profiled, and TCRdb retains in-frame clones only, with some absent. This table holds 2 million to 2.5 million clones, 85% to 95% found once. Sequencing used naive CD8+ T cells sorted from blood. Receptor source: a young man in good health. CDR3s include the opening cysteine and the closing phenylalanine or tryptophan. The order of the fields is D gene, clone size, V gene, J gene, CDR3 protein, CDR3 DNA. The D gene is left open where the match is weak. Size tells how often a clone was seen (once, few, many) or the class of an expanded clone, and some rows leave it out.

NA	once	TRBV27	TRBJ2-7	CASSLMGDPYEQYF	TGTGCCAGCAGTTTAATGGGAGACCCTTACGAGCAGTACTTC
TRBD1	NA	TRBV7-9	TRBJ2-5	CASSLSTGAETQYF	TGTGCCAGCAGCTTGAGTACAGGGGCCGAGACCCAGTACTTC
NA	NA	TRBV29-1	TRBJ1-1	CSVDGLLDGYEAFF	TGCAGCGTTGACGGCTTACTGGACGGGTATGAAGCTTTCTTT
NA	NA	TRBV4-1	TRBJ1-3	CASSQASGNTIYF	TGCGCCAGCAGCCAAGCATCCGGAAACACCATATATTTT
TRBD2	once	TRBV9	TRBJ2-1	CASSVWASGGDEQFF	TGTGCCAGCAGCGTTTGGGCTAGCGGGGGAGATGAGCAGTTCTTC
NA	NA	TRBV28	TRBJ2-1	CASLGGESSYNEQFF	TGTGCCAGCCTGGGCGGGGAGAGCTCCTACAATGAGCAGTTCTTC
TRBD2	NA	TRBV11-2	TRBJ2-1	CASSLGGGRGYNEQFF	TGTGCCAGCAGCTTAGGCGGCGGGAGGGGATATAATGAGCAGTTCTTC
NA	NA	TRBV5-4	TRBJ2-7	CASSLNRDVLYEQYF	TGTGCCAGCAGCTTAAACCGGGACGTTCTCTACGAGCAGTACTTC
NA	NA	TRBV7-3	TRBJ2-2	CASSLDSGELFF	TGTGCCAGCAGCCTAGACAGCGGGGAGCTGTTTTTT
TRBD1	NA	TRBV9	TRBJ2-7	CASSVGDREPYEQYF	TGTGCCAGCAGCGTAGGAGACAGGGAACCCTACGAGCAGTACTTC
TRBD1	NA	TRBV5-6	TRBJ2-2	CASSLMKGGAESGELFF	TGTGCCAGCAGCTTGATGAAAGGGGGCGCAGAATCCGGGGAGCTGTTTTTT